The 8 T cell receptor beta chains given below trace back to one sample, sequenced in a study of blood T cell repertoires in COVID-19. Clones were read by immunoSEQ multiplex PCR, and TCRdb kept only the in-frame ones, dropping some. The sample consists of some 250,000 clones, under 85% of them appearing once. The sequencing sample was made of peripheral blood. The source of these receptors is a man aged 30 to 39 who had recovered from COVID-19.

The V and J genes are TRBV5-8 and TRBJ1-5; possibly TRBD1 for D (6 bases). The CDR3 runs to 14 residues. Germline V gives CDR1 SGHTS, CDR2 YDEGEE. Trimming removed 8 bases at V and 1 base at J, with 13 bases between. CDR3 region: CASAGVLSNQPQHF. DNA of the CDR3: TGTGCCAGTGCAGGGGTTTTAAGCAATCAGCCCCAGCATTTT.

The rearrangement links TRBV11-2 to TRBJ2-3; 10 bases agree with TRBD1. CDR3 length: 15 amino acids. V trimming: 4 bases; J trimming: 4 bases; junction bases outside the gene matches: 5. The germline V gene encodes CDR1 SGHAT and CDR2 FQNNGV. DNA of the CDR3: TGTGCCAGCAGCTCGGGACAGGGGTTACCAGATACGCAGTATTTT. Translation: CASSSGQGLPDTQYF.

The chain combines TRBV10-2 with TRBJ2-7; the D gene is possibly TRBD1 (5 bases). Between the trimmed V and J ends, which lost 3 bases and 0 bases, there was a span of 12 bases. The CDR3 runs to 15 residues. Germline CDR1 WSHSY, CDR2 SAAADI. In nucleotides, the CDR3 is TGCGCCAGCAGTGAAACGCAGGGCAGCTCCTACGAGCAGTACTTC. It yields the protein CASSETQGSSYEQYF.

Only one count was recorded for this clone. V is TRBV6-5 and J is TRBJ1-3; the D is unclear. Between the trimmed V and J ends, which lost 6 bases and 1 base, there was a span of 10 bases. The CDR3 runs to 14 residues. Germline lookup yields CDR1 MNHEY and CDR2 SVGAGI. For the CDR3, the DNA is TGTGCCAGCAGGACGGGTGATTCTGGAAACACCATATATTTT. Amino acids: CASRTGDSGNTIYF.

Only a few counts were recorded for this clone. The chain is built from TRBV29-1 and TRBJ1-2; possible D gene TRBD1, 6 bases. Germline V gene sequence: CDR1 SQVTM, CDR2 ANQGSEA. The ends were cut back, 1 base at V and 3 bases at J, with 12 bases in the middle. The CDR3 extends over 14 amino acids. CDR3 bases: TGCAGCGTTGAAGGCCGAGGGGGTTACTATGGCTACACCTTC. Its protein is CSVEGRGGYYGYTF.

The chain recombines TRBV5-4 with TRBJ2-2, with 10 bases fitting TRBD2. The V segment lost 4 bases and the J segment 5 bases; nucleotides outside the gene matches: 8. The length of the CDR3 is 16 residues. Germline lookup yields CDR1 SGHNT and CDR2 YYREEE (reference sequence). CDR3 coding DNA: TGTGCCAGCAGCCTTAGCGGGGGGCCGCTGACCGGGGAGCTGTTTTTT. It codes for CASSLSGGPLTGELFF.

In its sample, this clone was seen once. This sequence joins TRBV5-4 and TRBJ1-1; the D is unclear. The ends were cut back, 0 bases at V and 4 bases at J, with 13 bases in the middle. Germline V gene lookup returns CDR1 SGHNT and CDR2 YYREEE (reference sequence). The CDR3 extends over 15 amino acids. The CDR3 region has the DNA TGTGCCAGCAGCTTGGGTACAGAACCTGTCACTGAAGCTTTCTTT. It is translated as CASSLGTEPVTEAFF.

The CDR3 here is CASSTGSQPQHF. The CDR3 nucleotides are TGTGCCAGCAGCACAGGGAGTCAGCCCCAGCATTTT. The chain recombines TRBV6-5 with TRBJ1-5; a weak D match, TRBD1 (6 bases). Trimming pared 6 bases from V and 6 bases from J, leaving 9 bases between. Germline values: CDR1 MNHEY, CDR2 SVGAGI. The CDR3 is 12 residues long.